The present entry profiles one TCR beta chain with its context. This specimen comes from a study of blood T cell repertoires in COVID-19. Only in-frame clones appear in the TCRdb table, and some are missing; sequencing was by immunoSEQ multiplex PCR. The table shows fewer than 150,000 clones, with 88% occurring only once. Trimming shortened V by 11 bases and J by 4 bases, and 27 bases separated the two germline ends. The V gene's germline CDR1 is ENHRY and CDR2 SYGVKD. The CDR3 length is 17 residues. This TCR was recovered from a man in his fifties with active or convalescent COVID-19. The chain has TRBV10-3 and TRBJ1-3, with a weak D call TRBD1 (6 bases). Sequenced input: peripheral blood. The CDR3 nucleotides are TGTGCCTCTCCCGGGTTGAACGAGGGACATCACGGAAACACCATATATTTT. Residues: CASPGLNEGHHGNTIYF.